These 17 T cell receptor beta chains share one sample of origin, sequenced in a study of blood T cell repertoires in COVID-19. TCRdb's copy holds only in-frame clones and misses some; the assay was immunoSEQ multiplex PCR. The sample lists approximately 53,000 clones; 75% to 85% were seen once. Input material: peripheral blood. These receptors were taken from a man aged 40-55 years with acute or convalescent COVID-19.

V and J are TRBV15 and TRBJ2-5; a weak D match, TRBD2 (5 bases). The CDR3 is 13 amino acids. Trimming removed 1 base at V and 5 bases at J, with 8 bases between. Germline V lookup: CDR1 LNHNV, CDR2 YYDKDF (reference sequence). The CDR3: CATSRARGETQYF. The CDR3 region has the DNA TGTGCCACCAGCAGAGCTAGAGGGGAGACCCAGTACTTC.

The CDR3 region is CASSWISGGFREQFF. The CDR3 DNA follows: TGTGCCAGCAGCTGGATATCCGGGGGGTTTAGGGAGCAGTTCTTC. The V and J genes are TRBV5-8 and TRBJ2-1; 7 nucleotides agree with TRBD2. With V trimmed by 3 bases and J by 10 bases, 13 bases remained unmatched. CDR1 and CDR2 (germline): SGHTS, YDEGEE. The CDR3 length is 15 residues.

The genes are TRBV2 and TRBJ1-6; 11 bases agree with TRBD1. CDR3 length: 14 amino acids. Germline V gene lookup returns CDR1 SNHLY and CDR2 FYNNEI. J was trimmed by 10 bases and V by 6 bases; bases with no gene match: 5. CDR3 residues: CASRGQGAGSPLHF. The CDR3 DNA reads TGTGCCAGCAGAGGACAGGGGGCAGGATCACCCCTCCACTTT.

CDR3 coding DNA: TGTGCCAGCACTGGGGCTAATAGCAATCAGCCCCAGCATTTT. Translating it yields CASTGANSNQPQHF. V gene TRBV2 combines with J gene TRBJ1-5; tentatively, D is TRBD1 (5 bases). V dropped 7 bases and J dropped 0 bases, with 10 bases sitting between them. CDR1 is SNHLY and CDR2 is FYNNEI in the germline V gene. The CDR3 extends over 14 amino acids.

The CDR3 DNA reads as TGCGCCAGCAGTGAGAGCGGGCGGCCCACTGAAGCTTTCTTT. Amino acid sequence: CASSESGRPTEAFF. The chain recombines TRBV10-1 with TRBJ1-1; no clear D gene. The V gene lost 2 bases and the J gene lost 4 bases, with 11 bases spanning the gap. CDR3 length equals 14 residues. CDR1 is WNHNN, CDR2 SYGVQD, per germline (reference sequence).

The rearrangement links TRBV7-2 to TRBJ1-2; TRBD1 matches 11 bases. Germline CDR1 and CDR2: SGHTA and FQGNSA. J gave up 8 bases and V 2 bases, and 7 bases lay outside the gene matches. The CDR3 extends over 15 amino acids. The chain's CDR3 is CASSLNGQGARGYTF. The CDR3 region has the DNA TGTGCCAGCAGCTTAAATGGACAGGGGGCTCGCGGCTACACCTTC.

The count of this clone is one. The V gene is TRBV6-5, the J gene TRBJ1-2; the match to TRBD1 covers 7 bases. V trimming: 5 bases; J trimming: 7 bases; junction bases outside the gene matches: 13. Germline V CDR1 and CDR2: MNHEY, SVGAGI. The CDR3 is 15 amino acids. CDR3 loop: CASSPSWGQRTGYTF. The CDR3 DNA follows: TGTGCCAGCAGTCCAAGCTGGGGACAGCGTACTGGCTACACCTTC.

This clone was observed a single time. CDR3 in amino acids: CATSRDQARGWENEQFF. CDR3 sequence (DNA): TGTGCCACCAGCAGAGATCAGGCCAGGGGGTGGGAAAATGAGCAGTTCTTC. V usage is TRBV15 and J usage is TRBJ2-1, with TRBD1 matching over 7 bases. The junction had 12 bases not matched to a gene; V was cut back by 0 bases and J by 7 bases. CDR1 is LNHNV, CDR2 YYDKDF, per germline (reference sequence). The CDR3 has 17 residues.

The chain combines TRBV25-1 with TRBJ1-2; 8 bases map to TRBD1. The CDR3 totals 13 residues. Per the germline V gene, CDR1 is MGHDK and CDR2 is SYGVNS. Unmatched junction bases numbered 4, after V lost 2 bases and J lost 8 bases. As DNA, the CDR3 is TGTGCCAGCAGTGAAATGGACAGGGACGGCTACACCTTC. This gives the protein CASSEMDRDGYTF.

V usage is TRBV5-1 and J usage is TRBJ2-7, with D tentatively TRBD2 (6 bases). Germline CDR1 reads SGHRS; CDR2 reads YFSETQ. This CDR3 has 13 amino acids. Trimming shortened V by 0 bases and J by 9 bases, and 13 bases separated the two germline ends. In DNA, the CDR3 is TGCGCCAGCAGCTTGGCGGGGGTAGCCGGGCAGTACTTC. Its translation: CASSLAGVAGQYF.

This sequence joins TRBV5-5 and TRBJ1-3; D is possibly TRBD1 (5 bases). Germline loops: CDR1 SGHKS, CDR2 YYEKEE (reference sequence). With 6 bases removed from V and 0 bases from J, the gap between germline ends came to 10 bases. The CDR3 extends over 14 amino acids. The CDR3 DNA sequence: TGTGCCAGCACCCGGACAAACTCTGGAAACACCATATATTTT. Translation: CASTRTNSGNTIYF.

As DNA, the CDR3 is TGTGCCAGCAGCTCAACAGGGGTAGGCGAAAAACTGTTTTTT. Its protein is CASSSTGVGEKLFF. V usage is TRBV7-2 and J usage is TRBJ1-4; 7 nucleotides align to TRBD1. The CDR3 length is 14 residues. The germline V gene encodes CDR1 SGHTA and CDR2 FQGNSA. V was clipped by 4 bases and J by 8 bases; unmatched bases: 7.

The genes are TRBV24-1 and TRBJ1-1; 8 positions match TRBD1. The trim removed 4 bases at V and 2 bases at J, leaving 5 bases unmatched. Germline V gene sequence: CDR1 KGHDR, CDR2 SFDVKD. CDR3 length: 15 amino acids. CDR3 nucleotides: TGTGCCACCAGTGACCCAGGGACAGGTAACACTGAAGCTTTCTTT. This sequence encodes CATSDPGTGNTEAFF.

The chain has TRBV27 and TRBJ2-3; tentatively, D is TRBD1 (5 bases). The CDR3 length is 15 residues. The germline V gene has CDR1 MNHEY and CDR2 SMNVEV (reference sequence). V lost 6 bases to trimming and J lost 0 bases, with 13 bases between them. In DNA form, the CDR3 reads TGTGCCAGCAGGTTTAGGGGCCTTAGCACAGATACGCAGTATTTT. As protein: CASRFRGLSTDTQYF.

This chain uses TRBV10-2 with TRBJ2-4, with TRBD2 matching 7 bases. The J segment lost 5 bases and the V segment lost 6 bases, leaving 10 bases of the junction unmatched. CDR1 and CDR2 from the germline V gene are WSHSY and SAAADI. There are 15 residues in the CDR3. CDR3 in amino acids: CASRDGTTGENIQYF. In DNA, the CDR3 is TGCGCCAGCAGGGACGGGACTACCGGCGAAAACATTCAGTACTTC.

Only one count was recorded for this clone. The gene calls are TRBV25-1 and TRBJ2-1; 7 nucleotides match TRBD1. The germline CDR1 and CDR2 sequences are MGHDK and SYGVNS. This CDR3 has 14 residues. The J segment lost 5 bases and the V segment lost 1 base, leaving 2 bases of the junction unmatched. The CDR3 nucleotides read TGTGCCAGCAGTGAATGGGACAGAAACAATGAGCAGTTCTTC. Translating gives CASSEWDRNNEQFF.

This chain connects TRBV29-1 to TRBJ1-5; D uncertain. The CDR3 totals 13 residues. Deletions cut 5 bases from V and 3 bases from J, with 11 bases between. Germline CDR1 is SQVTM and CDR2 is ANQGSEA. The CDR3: CSVRSGLNQPQHF. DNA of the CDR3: TGCAGCGTTAGGTCAGGCCTCAATCAGCCCCAGCATTTT.